Shown below are 31 T cell receptor beta chains from a single sample sequenced in a study of T-cell reconstitution after alpha-beta-depleted transplantation in children. The TCRbeta library incorporated unique molecular identifiers. TCRdb used MiXCR to reprocess the PCR reads, holding one entry per CDR3 protein. The data show about 100,000 distinct CDR3 sequences, 4.5% to 7.5% seen once. The sequencing used PBMCs, mostly from graft donor cells, collected 60 days after TCRalphabeta/CD19-depleted stem cell transplant. The receptors come from a female patient aged 2-9 years who had a stem cell transplant for Fanconi anemia, so the T cells may come from the graft donor.

The chain recombines TRBV3-1 with TRBJ1-2; TRBD1 might be the D (6 bases). The germline V and J ends were trimmed by 1 base and 1 base, with 13 bases remaining between them. The CDR3 runs 16 residues. Per germline, CDR1 LGHDT and CDR2 YNNKEL (reference sequence). DNA for the CDR3: TGTGCCAGCAGCCAAGTCAGGGGAGTCATTAACTATGGCTACACCTTC. Its protein product is CASSQVRGVINYGYTF.

This clonotype was detected many times. The J gene is TRBJ2-5, the V gene TRBV5-1; 7 bases agree with TRBD2. Trimming at V came to 2 bases and at J to 4 bases, leaving 11 bases not matched to a gene. The germline CDR1 and CDR2 sequences are SGHRS and YFSETQ. The CDR3 extends over 16 amino acids. CDR3 sequence reads: CASSFGDSGRSETQYF. DNA for the CDR3: TGCGCCAGCAGCTTCGGAGATTCCGGGAGGTCAGAGACCCAGTACTTC.

This clonotype was observed at least ten times. V is TRBV5-1 and J is TRBJ2-3; D is possibly TRBD1 (5 bases). Germline V gene lookup returns CDR1 SGHRS and CDR2 YFSETQ. Trimming cost V 0 bases and J 4 bases, with 6 bases left between them. The CDR3 consists of 13 residues. This CDR3 reads CASSLDRPDTQYF. The CDR3 DNA reads TGCGCCAGCAGCTTGGACAGGCCAGATACGCAGTATTTT.

This sequence joins TRBV9 and TRBJ2-6; D gene uncertain. The CDR3 is 16 residues long. Germline loops: CDR1 SGDLS, CDR2 YYNGEE. Trimming pared 3 bases from V and 3 bases from J, leaving 13 bases between. CDR3 region: CASSAPLYGGANVLTF. In nucleotides, the CDR3 is TGTGCCAGCAGCGCCCCCTTGTACGGTGGGGCCAACGTCCTGACTTTC.

The rearrangement joins TRBV5-1 to TRBJ1-5; TRBD1 is a possible D gene (6 bases). CDR3 length: 14 residues. Germline V gives CDR1 SGHRS, CDR2 YFSETQ. The V end lost 4 bases, the J end lost 8 bases, and 16 bases lay between the germline ends. In nucleotides, the CDR3 is TGCGCCAGCAGCGTGGGAGGGGGTAATAAGCCCCAGCATTTT. As protein: CASSVGGGNKPQHF.

This clonotype was seen a handful of times. The V call is TRBV2, the J call TRBJ2-4; TRBD2 matches 8 bases. The junction had 8 bases not matched to a gene; V was cut back by 4 bases and J by 6 bases. Per the germline V gene, CDR1 is SNHLY and CDR2 is FYNNEI. The CDR3 has 15 residues. The CDR3 is CASSATSGGSNIQYF. CDR3 DNA sequence: TGTGCCAGCAGTGCGACAAGCGGGGGTTCAAACATTCAGTACTTC.

The chain employs TRBV20-1 and TRBJ2-7; no reliable D call. In germline, CDR1 is DFQATT, CDR2 SNEGSKA (reference sequence). The CDR3 contains 11 residues. Trimming pared 3 bases from V and 3 bases from J, leaving 6 bases between. The CDR3 DNA follows: TGCAGTGCTAGCTCCAACTACGAGCAGTACTTC. It yields the protein CSASSNYEQYF.

This clonotype was seen repeatedly, ten times or more. V is TRBV6-1 and J is TRBJ2-1; no definite D call. CDR3 length: 12 residues. The V and J ends lost 0 bases and 14 bases respectively, with 11 bases between them. CDR1 and CDR2 from the germline V gene are MNHNS and SASEGT. The CDR3 DNA reads TGTGCCAGCAGTGAAGCTCTCTCGCCTAAGTTCTTC. The encoded protein is CASSEALSPKFF.

The gene calls are TRBV7-9 and TRBJ2-4; D possibly corresponds to TRBD1 (6 bases). Germline V gene sequence: CDR1 SEHNR, CDR2 FQNEAQ (reference sequence). This CDR3 region has 14 residues. V lost 3 bases and J lost 8, with 14 bases in between. The CDR3 sequence is CASSFGQPGDIQYF. The DNA for the CDR3 is TGTGCCAGCAGCTTTGGACAGCCCGGCGACATTCAGTACTTC.

This clonotype occurred a few times. The chain couples TRBV20-1 to TRBJ2-5, with unresolved D. V dropped 0 bases and J dropped 3 bases, with 11 bases sitting between them. Germline assignment: CDR1 DFQATT and CDR2 SNEGSKA (reference sequence). The CDR3 is 14 amino acids. The DNA for the CDR3 is TGCAGTGCTAGAGATGGCCATTTCAAAGAGACCCAGTACTTC. Protein: CSARDGHFKETQYF.

CDR3 protein: CSGGSSYEQYF. CDR3 in DNA: TGCAGTGGGGGGTCCTCCTACGAGCAGTACTTC. The gene calls are TRBV20-1 and TRBJ2-7; perhaps D is TRBD1 or TRBD2 (5 bases each). Trimming took off 7 bases at V and 0 bases at J, with 7 bases between the two ends. CDR1 and CDR2 (germline): DFQATT, SNEGSKA (reference sequence). This CDR3 has 11 residues.

There are many counts of this clonotype. This chain connects TRBV7-3 to TRBJ1-1, with 8 positions matching TRBD1. The V gene end was trimmed by 2 bases and the J gene end by 1 base; junction bases not matched to a gene: 0. CDR1 is SGHTA, CDR2 FQGTGA, per germline. CDR3 length: 14 residues. DNA of the CDR3: TGTGCCAGCAGCTTAGACAGGGGGAACACTGAAGCTTTCTTT. Translation gives CASSLDRGNTEAFF.

The chain links TRBV7-2 to TRBJ2-3, with TRBD2 matching over 9 bases. This CDR3 contains 15 residues. J lost 4 bases, V lost 1 base, and 3 bases had no gene match. Per germline, CDR1 SGHTA and CDR2 FQGNSA. CDR3 bases: TGTGCCAGCAGCTTAGGGGCGGGGGGGCCAGATACGCAGTATTTT. Encoded protein: CASSLGAGGPDTQYF.

This clonotype appeared many times. The chain carries TRBV20-1 and TRBJ2-1; the match to TRBD2 covers 12 bases. V lost 3 bases, J lost 6 bases, and 6 bases stayed unmatched. Germline V gene data show CDR1 as DFQATT and CDR2 as SNEGSKA (reference sequence). The CDR3 sequence is 15 residues long. As DNA, the CDR3 is TGCAGTGCTAGCAAGACTAGCGGGAGACTCAATGAGCAGTTCTTC. Amino acid sequence: CSASKTSGRLNEQFF.

This clonotype was seen repeatedly, ten times or more. The rearrangement uses TRBV7-8 and TRBJ1-1, with unresolved D. This CDR3 has 14 residues. Trimming cost V 5 bases and J 5 bases, with 15 bases left between them. Germline CDR1 SGHVS, CDR2 FQNEAQ. The CDR3 reads CASSREVGRTEAFF. The CDR3 DNA reads TGTGCCAGCAGCCGAGAAGTGGGCCGAACTGAAGCTTTCTTT.

This clonotype has a count of ten or more. This chain uses TRBV28 with TRBJ2-7, with 13 bases lining up with TRBD2. The germline V gene has CDR1 MDHEN and CDR2 SYDVKM. This CDR3 is 16 amino acids long. V shed 7 bases, J shed 4 bases, and the junction held 10 bases outside the gene matches. CDR3 sequence (DNA): TGTGCCAGCACCGAACTAGCGGGAGGGCCTCCTTACGAGCAGTACTTC. This encodes CASTELAGGPPYEQYF. Full variable domain (remainder filled in from reference TRBV28 and TRBJ2-7): DVKVTQSSRYLVKRTGEKVFLECVQDMDHENMFWYRQDPGLGLRLIYFSYDVKMKEKGDIPEGYSVSREKKERFSLILESASTNQTSMYLCASTELAGGPPYEQYFGPGTRLTVT.

A remark on this clonotype: A much larger clone is a single base away; this may be a read error. Given the absence of the conserved phenylalanine or tryptophan at the CDR3 end, a read error is likely. This chain connects TRBV4-2 to TRBJ2-3; 16 nucleotides line up with TRBD2. With 1 base clipped from V and 0 bases from J, the junction kept 4 bases outside the gene matches. Germline V gene lookup returns CDR1 LGHNA and CDR2 YNFKEQ. The CDR3 is made up of 19 amino acids. The CDR3 DNA is TGTGCCAGCAGCCAAGTGCCGGGACTAGCGGGAGGGAGCACAGATACGCAGTATTAT. Protein product: CASSQVPGLAGGSTDTQYY.

The gene calls are TRBV27 and TRBJ2-5; 8 bases fit TRBD1. CDR1 and CDR2 (germline): MNHEY, SMNVEV (reference sequence). The trim removed 3 bases at V and 4 bases at J, leaving 4 bases unmatched. This CDR3 has 14 residues. DNA of the CDR3: TGTGCCAGCAGTTTTAACAGGGGGAGAGAGACCCAGTACTTC. Protein sequence: CASSFNRGRETQYF.

This clonotype came up many times. The CDR3 region has the DNA TGTGCCAGCAGACAACTAGGGGGGGAGGTCCAGTACTTC. This codes for CASRQLGGEVQYF. The chain carries TRBV28 and TRBJ2-5; D is possibly TRBD2 (7 bases). Germline values: CDR1 MDHEN, CDR2 SYDVKM. The CDR3 contains 13 residues. V lost 6 bases, J lost 10 bases, and 18 bases lay in between.

At least ten counts were recorded for this clonotype. The chain carries TRBV28 and TRBJ2-4; D might be TRBD1 or TRBD2, each matching 5 bases. The V gene's germline CDR1 is MDHEN and CDR2 SYDVKM. The V and J ends lost 3 bases and 6 bases respectively, with 18 bases between them. The CDR3 contains 16 residues. As DNA, the CDR3 is TGTGCCAGCAGTTTCATCTTATCCTCCGGGACAAACATTCAGTACTTC. Translated: CASSFILSSGTNIQYF.

The CDR3 DNA sequence: TGCGCCAGCAGCTGGGACAGAAACACCATATATTTT. This codes for CASSWDRNTIYF. The chain carries TRBV5-1 and TRBJ1-3; a weak D match, TRBD1 (6 bases). The ends were cut back, 3 bases at V and 5 bases at J, with 6 bases in the middle. Per the germline V gene, CDR1 is SGHRS and CDR2 is YFSETQ. The CDR3 is 12 amino acids.

This clonotype was counted many times. This chain links TRBV9 with TRBJ2-7; 9 nucleotides match TRBD1. CDR1 and CDR2 (germline): SGDLS, YYNGEE. J lost 3 bases, V lost 0 bases, and 7 bases had no gene match. The CDR3 covers 16 residues. Written as DNA, the CDR3 is TGTGCCAGCAGCGTAGTGGGGGGACAGGGTATCTACGAGCAGTACTTC. This encodes CASSVVGGQGIYEQYF.

Ten or more counts support this clonotype. V is TRBV9 and J is TRBJ2-1, with D tentatively TRBD2 (5 bases). V lost 0 bases and J 10 bases, leaving 11 bases between the germline ends. This CDR3 comprises 13 residues. Germline V gene data show CDR1 as SGDLS and CDR2 as YYNGEE. This chain's CDR3 is CASSVEASREQFF. For the CDR3, the DNA is TGTGCCAGCAGCGTAGAGGCTAGCCGAGAGCAGTTCTTC. The entire variable domain, with the rest obtained from reference TRBV9 and TRBJ2-1, is as follows: DSGVTQTPKHLITATGQRVTLRCSPRSGDLSVYWYQQSLDQGLQFLIQYYNGEERAKGNILERFSAQQFPDLHSELNLSSLELGDSALYFCASSVEASREQFFGPGTRLTVL.

This clonotype was recorded at least ten times. The chain has TRBV28 and TRBJ2-5, with D possibly TRBD2 on 6 matching bases. Germline V CDR1 and CDR2: MDHEN, SYDVKM. CDR3 length: 14 amino acids. V lost 0 bases, J lost 5 bases, and 10 bases lay in between. DNA for the CDR3: TGTGCCAGCAGTTTATGGGAGGGCAGGGAGACCCAGTACTTC. This codes for CASSLWEGRETQYF.

This clonotype was seen many times. The V and J genes are TRBV29-1 and TRBJ2-1; 8 bases agree with TRBD2. The V and J ends lost 1 base and 0 bases, in that order; junction bases with no gene match: 8. The CDR3 length is 17 residues. Germline V gives CDR1 SQVTM, CDR2 ANQGSEA. CDR3 loop: CSVEAGGVLSSYNEQFF. CDR3 DNA: TGCAGCGTTGAAGCGGGAGGGGTTCTTAGCTCCTACAATGAGCAGTTCTTC.

This clonotype was counted ten times or more. The V call is TRBV12-3 or TRBV12-4, the J call TRBJ2-7; D might be TRBD1 (6 bases). The CDR3 has 13 residues. The V end lost 6 bases, the J end lost 3 bases, and 12 bases lay between the germline ends. The CDR3 region is CASSPRGVYEQYF. As DNA, the CDR3 is TGTGCCAGCAGCCCCAGGGGAGTCTACGAGCAGTACTTC.

This clonotype was recorded many times. V and J are TRBV29-1 and TRBJ2-1, with 7 bases lining up with TRBD2. The CDR3 is made up of 16 amino acids. The V gene's germline CDR1 is SQVTM and CDR2 ANQGSEA. Trimming took 5 bases from V and 0 from J; bases not matched to a gene: 10. The chain's CDR3 is CSVYTPGRASYNEQFF. Here the CDR3 DNA reads TGCAGCGTTTACACGCCGGGGAGGGCCTCCTACAATGAGCAGTTCTTC.

The table lists this clonotype with many counts. The gene calls are TRBV3-1 and TRBJ2-1, with D hard to call. The CDR3 contains 13 residues. V was trimmed by 4 bases and J by 6 bases, leaving 10 bases between them. Germline values: CDR1 LGHDT, CDR2 YNNKEL (reference sequence). The CDR3 here is CASSPLWVNEQFF. The CDR3 region has the DNA TGTGCCAGCAGCCCCCTTTGGGTCAATGAGCAGTTCTTC.

This clonotype was seen repeatedly, ten times or more. This chain joins TRBV4-2 and TRBJ2-7; maybe TRBD1 (6 bases). The CDR3 is made up of 14 amino acids. Germline assignment: CDR1 LGHNA and CDR2 YNFKEQ. V gave up 1 base and J gave up 3 bases, with 10 bases separating them. The CDR3 loop reads CASSQGDRLYEQYF. CDR3 coding DNA: TGTGCCAGCAGCCAAGGTGACAGGCTCTACGAGCAGTACTTC.

At least ten counts were recorded for this clonotype. V is TRBV5-1 and J is TRBJ2-7; D possibly corresponds to TRBD2 (6 bases). V was trimmed by 0 bases and J by 2 bases, leaving 12 bases between them. The germline V gene has CDR1 SGHRS and CDR2 YFSETQ. The CDR3 has 15 amino acids. CDR3: CASSLGPGLTYEQYF. The DNA of the CDR3 is TGCGCCAGCAGCTTGGGACCGGGACTTACCTACGAGCAGTACTTC.

This clonotype was picked up a small number of times. The J gene is TRBJ2-2, the V gene TRBV19; 8 bases are shared with TRBD1. Germline trimming cut 2 bases from V and 6 bases from J; bases unmatched to any gene: 5. This CDR3 comprises 15 residues. Germline CDR1 is LNHDA and CDR2 is SQIVND (reference sequence). CDR3 in amino acids: CASSIRTGPAGELFF. CDR3 in DNA: TGTGCCAGTAGTATAAGGACAGGGCCCGCCGGGGAGCTGTTTTTT. The whole variable domain, filled in from reference TRBV19 and TRBJ2-2, reads DGGITQSPKYLFRKEGQNVTLSCEQNLNHDAMYWYRQDPGQGLRLIYYSQIVNDFQKGDIAEGYSVSREKKESFPLTVTSAQKNPTAFYLCASSIRTGPAGELFFGEGSRLTVL.